The TCR beta chain described here comes from a study of cytomegalovirus exposure and HLA in healthy donors. Both 60 Vbeta primers and 13 Jbeta primers went into the PCR. Profiling relied on immunoSEQ multiplex PCR, and the TCRdb table lists in-frame clones only, not all of them. The data contain over 100,000 clones, approximately 75% of them seen just once; the ten biggest clones take up approximately 0.99%. V gave up 7 bases and J gave up 2 bases, with 19 bases separating them. Germline V gives CDR1 SNHLY, CDR2 FYNNEI. CDR3 length equals 16 residues. Sequenced input: PBMCs. The clonotype was recovered from a male donor in good health and CMV-seronegative. The genes are TRBV2 and TRBJ2-3; weak D call: TRBD2 (5 bases). The CDR3 DNA sequence: TGTGCCAGCAAGATGGCTTTTCGAGGGTCCACAGATACGCAGTATTTT. Amino acids: CASKMAFRGSTDTQYF.